This is a list of T cell receptor beta chains from one sample in a study of blood T cell repertoires in COVID-19. Repertoires were generated with immunoSEQ multiplex PCR, while TCRdb's copy carries only in-frame clones and drops some. The sample yields about 180,000 clones, approximately 85% seen once. Input material: peripheral blood. The receptors were sampled from a human donor with active or convalescent COVID-19. The donor label of this sample is uncertain. Both conserved end residues are part of each CDR3. A D gene is named only where the DNA matches it firmly. Clone size is not always given. Where it is, it says once, few, many or a class for expanded clones.

j_gene,v_gene,abundance,d_gene,CDR3nt,CDR3aa
TRBJ1-1,TRBV18,.,.,TGTGCCAGCTCACTGGGAGTGGCGAACACTGAAGCTTTCTTT,CASSLGVANTEAFF
TRBJ2-6,TRBV5-1,.,.,TGCGCCAGCGCCGCGTCCGGGGCCAACGTCCTGACTTTC,CASAASGANVLTF
TRBJ1-1,TRBV19,.,.,TGTGCCTGCGGGGAAAGGAAGAACACTGAAGCTTTCTTT,CACGERKNTEAFF
TRBJ1-6,TRBV5-1,few,TRBD1,TGCGCCAGCAGCTTGGCCGGGACAGGGGGACGGAATTCACCCCTCCACTTT,CASSLAGTGGRNSPLHF
TRBJ1-1,TRBV18,.,.,TGTGCCAGCTCACCACGGGGCCAGGACACTGAAGCTTTCTTT,CASSPRGQDTEAFF
TRBJ1-3,TRBV7-9,.,.,TGTGCCAGCAGCCAAAGGGTTGGACTTAACTCTGGAAACACCATATATTTT,CASSQRVGLNSGNTIYF
TRBJ1-2,TRBV5-1,.,.,TGCGCCAGCAGCTCTGGGGGGGACCTGGATGGCTACACCTTC,CASSSGGDLDGYTF
TRBJ2-2,TRBV28,.,TRBD2,TGTGCCAGCAGTTTGTTCGCCGGGGGGACCTTTGCGAACACCGGGGAGCTGTTTTTT,CASSLFAGGTFANTGELFF
TRBJ1-6,TRBV11-2,.,.,TGTGCCAGCAGCTTAAGTCCGGGTTATAATTCACCCCTCCACTTT,CASSLSPGYNSPLHF
TRBJ1-1,TRBV4-2,.,TRBD1,TGTGCCAGCAGCCAAGGCGGGACAGGGGGTGTGAACACTGAAGCTTTCTTT,CASSQGGTGGVNTEAFF
TRBJ1-4,TRBV3-1/TRBV3-2,.,TRBD1,TGTGCCAGCAGCCAGGAGGGGGCTGTTAATGAAAAACTGTTTTTT,CASSQEGAVNEKLFF
TRBJ2-3,TRBV6-6,few,TRBD1,TGTGCCAGCAGTTATTCGGACAGGAGCACAGATACGCAGTATTTT,CASSYSDRSTDTQYF
TRBJ2-3,TRBV27,.,.,TGTGCCAGCAGTTTACGGACAGTCACCACTTCGTTGTATTATACGCAGTATTTT,CASSLRTVTTSLYYTQYF
TRBJ2-2,TRBV28,few,.,TGTGCCAGCAGTTCACAGGGTGTGGGCGGGGAGCTGTTTTTT,CASSSQGVGGELFF
TRBJ2-1,TRBV7-3,.,TRBD2,TGTGCCAGCAGCCCGGGAGGGCCTAAGACTGAGCAGTTCTTC,CASSPGGPKTEQFF
TRBJ2-3,TRBV5-1,.,.,TGCGCCAGCAGCTTTAGCGGCCTAACTAGCACAGATACGCAGTATTTT,CASSFSGLTSTDTQYF
TRBJ2-7,TRBV5-5,.,.,TGTGCCAGCAGCCCCGAAGCGGTGGGCAACGAGCAGTACTTC,CASSPEAVGNEQYF
TRBJ1-1,TRBV29-1,few,TRBD1,TGCAGCGTTGCGGGACAGCGATTTGGAATGAACACTGAAGCTTTCTTT,CSVAGQRFGMNTEAFF
TRBJ2-2,TRBV6-6,.,.,TGTGCCAGCAGTCCGCCGGACTACTCGAACACCGGGGAGCTGTTTTTT,CASSPPDYSNTGELFF
TRBJ2-5,TRBV3-1/TRBV3-2,few,.,TGTGCCAGCAGCCAATCTCTAGGACAAGTACAAGAGACCCAGTACTTC,CASSQSLGQVQETQYF